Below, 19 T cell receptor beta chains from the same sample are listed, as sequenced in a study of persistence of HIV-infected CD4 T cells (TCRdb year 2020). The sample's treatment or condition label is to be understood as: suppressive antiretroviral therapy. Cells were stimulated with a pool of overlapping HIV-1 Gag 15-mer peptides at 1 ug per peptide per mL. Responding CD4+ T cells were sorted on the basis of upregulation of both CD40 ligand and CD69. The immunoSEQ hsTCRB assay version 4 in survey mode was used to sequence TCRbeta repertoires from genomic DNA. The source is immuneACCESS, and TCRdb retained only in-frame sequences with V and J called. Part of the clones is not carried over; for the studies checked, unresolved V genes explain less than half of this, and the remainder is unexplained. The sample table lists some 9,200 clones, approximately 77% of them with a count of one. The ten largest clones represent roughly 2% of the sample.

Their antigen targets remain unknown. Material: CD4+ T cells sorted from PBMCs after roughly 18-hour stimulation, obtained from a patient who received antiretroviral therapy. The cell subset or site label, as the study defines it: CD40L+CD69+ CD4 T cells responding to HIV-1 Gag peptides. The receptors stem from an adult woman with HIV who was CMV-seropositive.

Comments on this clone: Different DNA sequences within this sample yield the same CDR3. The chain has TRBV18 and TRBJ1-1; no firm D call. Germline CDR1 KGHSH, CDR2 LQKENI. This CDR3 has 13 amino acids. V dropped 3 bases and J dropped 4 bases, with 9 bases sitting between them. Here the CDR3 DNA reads TGTGCCAGCTCACCGGGAGGGAGCACTGAAGCTTTCTTT. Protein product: CASSPGGSTEAFF.

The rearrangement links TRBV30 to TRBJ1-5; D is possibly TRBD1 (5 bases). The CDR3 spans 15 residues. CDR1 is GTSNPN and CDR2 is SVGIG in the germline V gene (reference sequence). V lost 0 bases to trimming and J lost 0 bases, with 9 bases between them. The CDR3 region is CAWSVRGISNQPQHF. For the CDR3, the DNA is TGTGCCTGGAGTGTACGGGGGATTAGCAATCAGCCCCAGCATTTT. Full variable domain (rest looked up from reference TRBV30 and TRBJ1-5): SQTIHQWPATLVQPVGSPLSLECTVEGTSNPNLYWYRQAAGRGLQLLFYSVGIGQISSEVPQNLSASRPQDRQFILSSKKLLLSDSGFYLCAWSVRGISNQPQHFGDGTRLSIL.

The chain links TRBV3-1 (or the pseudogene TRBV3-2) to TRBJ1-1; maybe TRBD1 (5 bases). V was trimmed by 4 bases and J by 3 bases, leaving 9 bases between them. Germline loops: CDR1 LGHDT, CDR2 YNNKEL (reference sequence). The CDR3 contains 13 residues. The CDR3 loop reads CASSRQRYTEAFF. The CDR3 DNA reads TGTGCCAGCAGCCGACAGAGATACACTGAAGCTTTCTTT.

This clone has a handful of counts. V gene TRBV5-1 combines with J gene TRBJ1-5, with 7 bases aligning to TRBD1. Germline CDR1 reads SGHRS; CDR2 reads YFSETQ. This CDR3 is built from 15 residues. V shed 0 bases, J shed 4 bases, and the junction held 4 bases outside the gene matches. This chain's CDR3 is CASSLGGQRNQPQHF. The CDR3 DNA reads TGCGCCAGCAGCTTGGGGGGACAGAGGAATCAGCCCCAGCATTTT.

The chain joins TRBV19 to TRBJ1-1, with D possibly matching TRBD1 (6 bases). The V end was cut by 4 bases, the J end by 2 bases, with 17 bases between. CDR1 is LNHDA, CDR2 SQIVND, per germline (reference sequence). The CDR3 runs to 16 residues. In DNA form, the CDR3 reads TGTGCCAGTAGTAGACAGAGACAGGTATATAACACTGAAGCTTTCTTT. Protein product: CASSRQRQVYNTEAFF.

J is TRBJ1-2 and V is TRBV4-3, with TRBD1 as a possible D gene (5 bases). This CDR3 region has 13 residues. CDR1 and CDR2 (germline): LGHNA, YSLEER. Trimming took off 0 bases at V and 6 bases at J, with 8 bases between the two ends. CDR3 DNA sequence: TGCGCCAGCAGCCAAGATCCAGGGAATGGCTACACCTTC. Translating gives CASSQDPGNGYTF.

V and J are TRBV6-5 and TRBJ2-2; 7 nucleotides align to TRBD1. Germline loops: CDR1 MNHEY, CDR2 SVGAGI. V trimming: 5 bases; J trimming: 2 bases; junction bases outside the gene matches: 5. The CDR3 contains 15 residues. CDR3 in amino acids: CASSRQGDNTGELFF. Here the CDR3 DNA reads TGTGCCAGCAGTAGACAGGGAGATAACACCGGGGAGCTGTTTTTT.

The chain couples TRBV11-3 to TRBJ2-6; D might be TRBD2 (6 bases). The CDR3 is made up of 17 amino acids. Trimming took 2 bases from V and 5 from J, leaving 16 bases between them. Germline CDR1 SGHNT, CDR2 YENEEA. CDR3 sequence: CASSLPLGLRRANVLTF. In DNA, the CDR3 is TGTGCCAGCAGCTTACCCCTGGGACTGAGGAGGGCCAACGTCCTGACTTTC.

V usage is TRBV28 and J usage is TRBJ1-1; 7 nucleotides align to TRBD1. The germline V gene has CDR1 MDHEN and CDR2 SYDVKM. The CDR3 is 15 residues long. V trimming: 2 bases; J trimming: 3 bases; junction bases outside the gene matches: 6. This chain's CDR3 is CASSLDRVVDTEAFF. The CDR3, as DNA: TGTGCCAGCAGTTTAGACAGGGTAGTAGACACTGAAGCTTTCTTT.

The CDR3 reads CAWSWGSSDYEQYF. CDR3 sequence (DNA): TGTGCCTGGAGTTGGGGGAGTAGTGACTACGAGCAGTACTTC. The chain links TRBV30 to TRBJ2-7; perhaps D is TRBD1 or TRBD2 (5 bases each). The V gene lost 2 bases and the J gene lost 3 bases, with 14 bases spanning the gap. This CDR3 spans 14 amino acids. Germline V CDR1 and CDR2: GTSNPN, SVGIG (reference sequence).

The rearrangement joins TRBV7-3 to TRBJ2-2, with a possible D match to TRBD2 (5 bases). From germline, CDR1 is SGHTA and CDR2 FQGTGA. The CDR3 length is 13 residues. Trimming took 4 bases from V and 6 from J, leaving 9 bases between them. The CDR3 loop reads CASSYGAAGELFF. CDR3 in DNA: TGTGCCAGCAGCTACGGAGCGGCCGGGGAGCTGTTTTTT.

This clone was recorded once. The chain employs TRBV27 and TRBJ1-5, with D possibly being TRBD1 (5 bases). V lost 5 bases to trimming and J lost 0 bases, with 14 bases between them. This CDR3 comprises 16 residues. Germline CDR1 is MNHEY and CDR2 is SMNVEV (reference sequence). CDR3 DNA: TGTGCCAGCAGTCCCACACAGGCGTATAGCAATCAGCCCCAGCATTTT. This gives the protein CASSPTQAYSNQPQHF.

The CDR3, as DNA: TGTGCCAGCAGCCGGGACTCCGGCTCCTACAATGAGCAGTTCTTC. The encoded protein is CASSRDSGSYNEQFF. This sequence joins TRBV7-3 and TRBJ2-1; D is possibly TRBD2 (6 bases). V shed 5 bases and J shed 0 bases, with 11 bases lying between them. Germline V CDR1 and CDR2: SGHTA, FQGTGA. The CDR3 totals 15 residues. The full variable domain, in which reference TRBV7-3 and TRBJ2-1 provide the parts outside the CDR3, is GAGVSQTPSNKVTEKGKYVELRCDPISGHTALYWYRQSLGQGPEFLIYFQGTGAADDSGLPNDRFFAVRPEGSVSTLKIQRTERGDSAVYLCASSRDSGSYNEQFFGPGTRLTVL.

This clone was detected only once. The CDR3 DNA reads TGTGCCAGCAGTTACTCGGCAGGGGGAAGCGATGAGCAGTTCTTC. It yields the protein CASSYSAGGSDEQFF. The chain combines TRBV6-5 with TRBJ2-1; 7 nucleotides agree with TRBD1. This CDR3 spans 15 amino acids. V lost 0 bases and J lost 8; bases outside the gene matches: 7. In germline, CDR1 is MNHEY, CDR2 SVGAGI.

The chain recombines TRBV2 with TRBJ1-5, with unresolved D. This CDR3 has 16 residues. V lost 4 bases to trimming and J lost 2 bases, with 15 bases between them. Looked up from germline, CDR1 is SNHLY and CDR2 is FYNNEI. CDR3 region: CASSVTRGIGNQPQHF. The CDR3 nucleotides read TGTGCCAGCAGTGTGACGCGAGGGATCGGCAATCAGCCCCAGCATTTT. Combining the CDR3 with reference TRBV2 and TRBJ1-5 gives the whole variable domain EPEVTQTPSHQVTQMGQEVILRCVPISNHLYFYWYRQILGQKVEFLVSFYNNEISEKSEIFDDQFSVERPDGSNFTLKIRSTKLEDSAMYFCASSVTRGIGNQPQHFGDGTRLSIL.

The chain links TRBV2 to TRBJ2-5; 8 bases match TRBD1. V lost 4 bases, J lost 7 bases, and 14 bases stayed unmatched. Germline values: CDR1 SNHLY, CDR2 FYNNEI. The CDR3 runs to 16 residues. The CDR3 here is CASSGLRAGGLGTQYF. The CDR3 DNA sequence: TGTGCCAGCAGTGGTCTTCGGGCAGGGGGCCTCGGGACCCAGTACTTC.

This chain's CDR3 is CAISESPSGGDEQFF. In DNA, the CDR3 is TGTGCCATCAGTGAGTCGCCTAGTGGGGGCGATGAGCAGTTCTTC. V gene TRBV10-3 combines with J gene TRBJ2-1; tentatively, D is TRBD1 (6 bases). The CDR3 contains 15 residues. Germline values: CDR1 ENHRY, CDR2 SYGVKD. V lost 0 bases, J lost 8 bases, and 14 bases lay in between.

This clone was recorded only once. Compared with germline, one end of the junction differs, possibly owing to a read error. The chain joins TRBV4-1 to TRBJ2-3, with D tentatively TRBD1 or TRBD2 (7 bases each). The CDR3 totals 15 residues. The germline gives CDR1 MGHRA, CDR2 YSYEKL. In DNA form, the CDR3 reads TGCGCCAGCAGCCCCCGGGGAGGGGGCACGGATACGCAGTATTTT. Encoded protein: CASSPRGGGTDTQYF.

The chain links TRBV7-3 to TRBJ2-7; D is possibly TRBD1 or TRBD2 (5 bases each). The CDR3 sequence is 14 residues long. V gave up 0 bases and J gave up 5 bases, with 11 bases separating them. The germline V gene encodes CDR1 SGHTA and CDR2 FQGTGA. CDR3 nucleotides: TGTGCCAGCAGCTTAACGTCTAGCAGGGACGAGCAGTACTTC. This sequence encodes CASSLTSSRDEQYF.